A single sample is the source of the 3 T cell receptor beta chains below, sequenced in a study of STAT3 mutations in large granular lymphocyte leukemia. Data came from immunoSEQ multiplex PCR; TCRdb stores just in-frame clones and leaves some out. The repertoire includes about 42,000 clones, about 81% of them detected once, and 0.4% to 0.55% sits in the top ten. Findings and caveats of the study: At least one immunodominant TCR beta clonotype appeared in every T-cell large granular lymphocyte leukemia patient.

The antigens of these receptors remain unknown. Source material: PBMCs. The receptor set was obtained from a human donor with T large granular lymphocyte leukemia. Some clones in this sample may be carry-over from other donors' samples.

Here the CDR3 reads CASRRPGQINEKLFF. The DNA for the CDR3 is TGTGCCAGCCGCAGACCGGGACAGATAAATGAAAAACTGTTTTTT. The chain employs TRBV19 and TRBJ1-4, with 7 bases that match TRBD1. Per the germline V gene, CDR1 is LNHDA and CDR2 is SQIVND (reference sequence). V lost 9 bases and J lost 5; bases outside the gene matches: 12. The CDR3 is 15 amino acids.

The chain joins TRBV6-1 to TRBJ2-7; 11 positions match TRBD1. With V trimmed by 8 bases and J by 1 base, 4 bases remained unmatched. CDR1 MNHNS and CDR2 SASEGT come from the germline V gene. CDR3 length: 14 amino acids. In DNA, the CDR3 is TGTGCCAGCCCCGGGACAGGGGGTTCCTACGAGCAGTACTTC. This encodes CASPGTGGSYEQYF.

The chain's CDR3 is CASSFPGGQAFF. The CDR3 DNA sequence: TGTGCCAGCAGTTTCCCGGGGGGCCAGGCTTTCTTT. This rearrangement joins TRBV27 to TRBJ1-1; tentative D call: TRBD1 (6 bases). Germline assignment: CDR1 MNHEY and CDR2 SMNVEV (reference sequence). This CDR3 is built from 12 residues. V gave up 3 bases and J gave up 11 bases, with 13 bases separating them.